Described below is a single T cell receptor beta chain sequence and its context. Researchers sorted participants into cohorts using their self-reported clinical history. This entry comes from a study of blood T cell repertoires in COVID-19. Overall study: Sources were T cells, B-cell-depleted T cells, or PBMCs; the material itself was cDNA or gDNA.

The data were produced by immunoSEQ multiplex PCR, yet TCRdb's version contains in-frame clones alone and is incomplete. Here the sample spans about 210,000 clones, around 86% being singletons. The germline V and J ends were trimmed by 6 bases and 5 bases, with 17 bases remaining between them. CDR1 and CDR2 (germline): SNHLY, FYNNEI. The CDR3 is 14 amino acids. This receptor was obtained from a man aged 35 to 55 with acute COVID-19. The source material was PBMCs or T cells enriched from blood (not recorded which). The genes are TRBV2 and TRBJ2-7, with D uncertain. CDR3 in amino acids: CASSPSFNHNEQYF. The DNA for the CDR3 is TGTGCCAGCAGCCCGTCTTTTAATCACAACGAGCAGTACTTC.